Each of the 23 T cell receptor beta chains below was sequenced from the same sample in a study of shared clonotypes between healthy human individuals. Here immunoSEQ multiplex PCR was the method, and the copy in TCRdb shows in-frame clones only, minus some. Among around 1 million clones listed, more than 75% were seen once. The material sequenced was memory CD4+ T cells sorted from blood. The subset is: CD45RA-negative fraction. These receptors all come from a man aged 18 to 35 in good health.

In its sample, this clone was seen many times. Other DNA variants within this sample encode the same CDR3. The V call is TRBV6-1, the J call TRBJ2-5; a weak D match, TRBD2 (5 bases). CDR3 length: 13 residues. Germline V gene sequence: CDR1 MNHNS, CDR2 SASEGT. V was shortened by 2 bases and J by 5 bases, with 9 bases between the two germline ends. The CDR3 loop is CASSETRRETQYF. As DNA, the CDR3 is TGTGCCAGCAGTGAAACGAGGAGGGAGACCCAGTACTTC.

Of note for this clone: A read error may produce the germline difference seen at one junction end. The chain combines TRBV29-1 with TRBJ2-3; a possible D gene is TRBD1 (5 bases). CDR1 and CDR2 from the germline V gene are SQVTM and ANQGSEA. The length of the CDR3 is 12 residues. CDR3 sequence reads: CSVEELTDAQYF. The CDR3 nucleotides are TGCAGCGTTGAAGAATTGACAGATGCGCAGTATTTT.

This chain connects TRBV5-4 to TRBJ2-5; 11 bases line up with TRBD2. Looked up from germline, CDR1 is SGHNT and CDR2 is YYREEE (reference sequence). There are 16 residues in the CDR3. After removal of 0 bases from V and 2 bases from J, the junction contained 3 bases not matched to a gene. The CDR3 DNA follows: TGTGCCAGCAGCTTGGGACTAGCGGGATGGCAAGAGACCCAGTACTTC. The encoded protein is CASSLGLAGWQETQYF.

The chain is built from TRBV27 and TRBJ2-7; perhaps TRBD1 as D (7 bases). Germline V lookup: CDR1 MNHEY, CDR2 SMNVEV (reference sequence). V gave up 5 bases and J gave up 5 bases, with 19 bases separating them. The CDR3 is 15 amino acids. DNA for the CDR3: TGTGCCAGCAGTCCGCGGCCGGAGGGGGCCCACGAGCAGTACTTC. Translating gives CASSPRPEGAHEQYF.

The V and J genes are TRBV23-1 and TRBJ1-5; TRBD1 might be the D (5 bases). TRBV23-1 is an open reading frame, and its role is uncertain. Trimming pared 0 bases from V and 3 bases from J, leaving 9 bases between. The CDR3 consists of 15 residues. The chain's CDR3 is CASSQSPGNNQPQHF. CDR3 nucleotides: TGCGCCAGCAGTCAATCACCAGGGAACAATCAGCCCCAGCATTTT.

The chain uses TRBV5-1 and TRBJ1-1; the D is unclear. Germline V gene sequence: CDR1 SGHRS, CDR2 YFSETQ. The CDR3 runs 12 residues. Trimming cost V 4 bases and J 3 bases, with 7 bases left between them. CDR3 coding DNA: TGCGCCAGCAGCACCGGTGACACTGAAGCTTTCTTT. Amino acids: CASSTGDTEAFF.

This sequence joins TRBV28 and TRBJ1-5; tentatively, D is TRBD1 (6 bases). The CDR3 runs to 14 residues. V was trimmed by 6 bases and J by 4 bases, leaving 13 bases between them. CDR1 and CDR2 (germline): MDHEN, SYDVKM. CDR3 in DNA: TGTGCCAGCAGGTCAGGGGCGCAAAATCAGCCCCAGCATTTT. This translates into CASRSGAQNQPQHF.

This chain links TRBV27 with TRBJ1-5; 9 bases map to TRBD1. V lost 6 bases and J lost 6; bases outside the gene matches: 9. Germline CDR1 and CDR2: MNHEY and SMNVEV (reference sequence). CDR3 length: 15 amino acids. The CDR3 is CASSLGQGRSQPQHF. Here the CDR3 DNA reads TGTGCCAGCAGCCTGGGACAGGGTCGTAGTCAGCCCCAGCATTTT.

This sequence joins TRBV7-9 and TRBJ2-3, with TRBD1 identical over 10 bases. V was clipped by 5 bases and J by 0 bases; unmatched bases: 2. Germline V CDR1 and CDR2: SEHNR, FQNEAQ (reference sequence). The CDR3 totals 15 residues. In DNA form, the CDR3 reads TGTGCCAGCAGCCCGGGACAGGGGAGCACAGATACGCAGTATTTT. This sequence encodes CASSPGQGSTDTQYF.

This chain uses TRBV4-2 with TRBJ1-2, with TRBD1 identical over 7 bases. Trimming took 4 bases from V and 4 from J; bases not matched to a gene: 6. CDR1 is LGHNA and CDR2 is YNFKEQ in the germline V gene. This CDR3 has 14 residues. Written as DNA, the CDR3 is TGTGCCAGCAGCCCCGGGACAGCCATCTATGGCTACACCTTC. Its translation is CASSPGTAIYGYTF.

The gene calls are TRBV7-2 and TRBJ2-5; 10 bases agree with TRBD2. Looked up from germline, CDR1 is SGHTA and CDR2 is FQGNSA. This CDR3 spans 13 amino acids. Losses at the gene ends were 5 bases for V and 5 bases for J; bases not matched to a gene: 2. The CDR3 bases are TGTGCCAGCAGCATGGGACTAGCGGAGACCCAGTACTTC. This gives the protein CASSMGLAETQYF.

In this sample, this clone turned up a few times. This sequence joins TRBV19 and TRBJ1-6; possible D gene TRBD1, 5 bases. There are 13 residues in the CDR3. The ends were cut back, 7 bases at V and 7 bases at J, with 11 bases in the middle. The germline gives CDR1 LNHDA, CDR2 SQIVND (reference sequence). In DNA form, the CDR3 reads TGTGCCAGTAACCCGGGGGGGAATTCACCCCTCCACTTT. Its translation is CASNPGGNSPLHF.

This sequence joins TRBV27 and TRBJ1-6; tentative D call: TRBD1 (5 bases). The CDR3 totals 13 residues. Trimming stripped 6 bases from V and 10 bases from J, with 13 bases between. CDR1 is MNHEY and CDR2 is SMNVEV in the germline V gene (reference sequence). The DNA for the CDR3 is TGTGCCAGCAGCGGGCAGGGCAGATCACCCCTCCACTTT. This sequence encodes CASSGQGRSPLHF.

The CDR3 region is CAWSPGPHHKSYTF. For the CDR3, the DNA is TGTGCCTGGAGTCCAGGACCCCACCACAAGTCGTACACCTTC. The chain combines TRBV30 with TRBJ1-2; D is uncertain. Germline values: CDR1 GTSNPN, CDR2 SVGIG (reference sequence). V shed 2 bases and J shed 11 bases, with 21 bases lying between them. This CDR3 comprises 14 residues.

A word on this clone: At the DNA level, this CDR3 is encoded by other sequences in the same sample as well. The gene calls are TRBV6-1 and TRBJ2-5; unclear D gene. In germline, CDR1 is MNHNS, CDR2 SASEGT. The germline V and J ends were trimmed by 2 bases and 5 bases, with 6 bases remaining between them. The CDR3 has 12 amino acids. The CDR3 loop is CASSEWGETQYF. CDR3 nucleotides: TGTGCCAGCAGTGAATGGGGTGAGACCCAGTACTTC.

V gene TRBV10-3 combines with J gene TRBJ2-7, with unresolved D. V was trimmed by 8 bases and J by 1 base, leaving 6 bases between them. This CDR3 is 11 amino acids long. Germline CDR1 ENHRY, CDR2 SYGVKD. CDR3 sequence (DNA): TGTGCCATCGGCAGTTCCTACGAGCAGTACTTC. Translating gives CAIGSSYEQYF.

The genes are TRBV6-5 and TRBJ1-1; D unresolved. The CDR3 length is 12 residues. Per germline, CDR1 MNHEY and CDR2 SVGAGI. V shed 10 bases and J shed 7 bases, with 16 bases lying between them. The CDR3 sequence is CAIRNRYDEAFF. DNA for the CDR3: TGTGCCATCCGAAATAGGTACGATGAAGCTTTCTTT.

CDR3 sequence reads: CASSPGQGDNSPLHF. CDR3 coding DNA: TGTGCCAGCTCACCGGGACAGGGCGATAATTCACCCCTCCACTTT. The chain carries TRBV18 and TRBJ1-6; 9 bases match TRBD1. Germline V lookup: CDR1 KGHSH, CDR2 LQKENI. Trimming at V came to 3 bases and at J to 5 bases, leaving 2 bases not matched to a gene. The CDR3 extends over 15 amino acids.

This clone has only a few counts. The V gene is TRBV5-1, the J gene TRBJ1-1; possible D gene TRBD1, 5 bases. From germline, CDR1 is SGHRS and CDR2 YFSETQ. V was clipped by 6 bases and J by 4 bases, with 13 bases between them. This CDR3 contains 13 residues. The CDR3 here is CASTQGVPTEAFF. The DNA for the CDR3 is TGCGCCAGCACCCAAGGGGTACCCACTGAAGCTTTCTTT.

The rearrangement joins TRBV27 to TRBJ2-7, with 7 bases lining up with TRBD2. Germline V gene data show CDR1 as MNHEY and CDR2 as SMNVEV (reference sequence). This CDR3 contains 15 residues. Trimming at V came to 5 bases and at J to 0 bases, leaving 7 bases not matched to a gene. CDR3 coding DNA: TGTGCCAGCAGTCTGGGGGGGACCCTCTCCTACGAGCAGTACTTC. This translates into CASSLGGTLSYEQYF.

The chain carries TRBV27 and TRBJ2-7; TRBD2 is a possible D gene (5 bases). With 7 bases removed from V and 3 bases from J, the gap between germline ends came to 7 bases. Germline values: CDR1 MNHEY, CDR2 SMNVEV (reference sequence). This CDR3 region has 11 residues. CDR3 nucleotides: TGTGCCAGCAAAGACTACTACGAGCAGTACTTC. It codes for CASKDYYEQYF.

There are a few counts of this clone. V and J are TRBV6-5 and TRBJ2-2, with D unresolved. The CDR3 runs to 11 residues. Trimming took 4 bases from V and 6 from J, leaving 3 bases between them. The V gene's germline CDR1 is MNHEY and CDR2 SVGAGI. The CDR3 here is CASSFSGELFF. CDR3 DNA sequence: TGTGCCAGCAGTTTTTCCGGGGAGCTGTTTTTT.

The V and J genes are TRBV18 and TRBJ2-1; perhaps TRBD1 as D (6 bases). The CDR3 length is 13 residues. Trimming removed 4 bases at V and 7 bases at J, with 11 bases between. Germline assignment: CDR1 KGHSH and CDR2 LQKENI. The CDR3 reads CASSLGQLNEQFF. Here the CDR3 DNA reads TGTGCCAGCTCACTGGGACAACTTAATGAGCAGTTCTTC.